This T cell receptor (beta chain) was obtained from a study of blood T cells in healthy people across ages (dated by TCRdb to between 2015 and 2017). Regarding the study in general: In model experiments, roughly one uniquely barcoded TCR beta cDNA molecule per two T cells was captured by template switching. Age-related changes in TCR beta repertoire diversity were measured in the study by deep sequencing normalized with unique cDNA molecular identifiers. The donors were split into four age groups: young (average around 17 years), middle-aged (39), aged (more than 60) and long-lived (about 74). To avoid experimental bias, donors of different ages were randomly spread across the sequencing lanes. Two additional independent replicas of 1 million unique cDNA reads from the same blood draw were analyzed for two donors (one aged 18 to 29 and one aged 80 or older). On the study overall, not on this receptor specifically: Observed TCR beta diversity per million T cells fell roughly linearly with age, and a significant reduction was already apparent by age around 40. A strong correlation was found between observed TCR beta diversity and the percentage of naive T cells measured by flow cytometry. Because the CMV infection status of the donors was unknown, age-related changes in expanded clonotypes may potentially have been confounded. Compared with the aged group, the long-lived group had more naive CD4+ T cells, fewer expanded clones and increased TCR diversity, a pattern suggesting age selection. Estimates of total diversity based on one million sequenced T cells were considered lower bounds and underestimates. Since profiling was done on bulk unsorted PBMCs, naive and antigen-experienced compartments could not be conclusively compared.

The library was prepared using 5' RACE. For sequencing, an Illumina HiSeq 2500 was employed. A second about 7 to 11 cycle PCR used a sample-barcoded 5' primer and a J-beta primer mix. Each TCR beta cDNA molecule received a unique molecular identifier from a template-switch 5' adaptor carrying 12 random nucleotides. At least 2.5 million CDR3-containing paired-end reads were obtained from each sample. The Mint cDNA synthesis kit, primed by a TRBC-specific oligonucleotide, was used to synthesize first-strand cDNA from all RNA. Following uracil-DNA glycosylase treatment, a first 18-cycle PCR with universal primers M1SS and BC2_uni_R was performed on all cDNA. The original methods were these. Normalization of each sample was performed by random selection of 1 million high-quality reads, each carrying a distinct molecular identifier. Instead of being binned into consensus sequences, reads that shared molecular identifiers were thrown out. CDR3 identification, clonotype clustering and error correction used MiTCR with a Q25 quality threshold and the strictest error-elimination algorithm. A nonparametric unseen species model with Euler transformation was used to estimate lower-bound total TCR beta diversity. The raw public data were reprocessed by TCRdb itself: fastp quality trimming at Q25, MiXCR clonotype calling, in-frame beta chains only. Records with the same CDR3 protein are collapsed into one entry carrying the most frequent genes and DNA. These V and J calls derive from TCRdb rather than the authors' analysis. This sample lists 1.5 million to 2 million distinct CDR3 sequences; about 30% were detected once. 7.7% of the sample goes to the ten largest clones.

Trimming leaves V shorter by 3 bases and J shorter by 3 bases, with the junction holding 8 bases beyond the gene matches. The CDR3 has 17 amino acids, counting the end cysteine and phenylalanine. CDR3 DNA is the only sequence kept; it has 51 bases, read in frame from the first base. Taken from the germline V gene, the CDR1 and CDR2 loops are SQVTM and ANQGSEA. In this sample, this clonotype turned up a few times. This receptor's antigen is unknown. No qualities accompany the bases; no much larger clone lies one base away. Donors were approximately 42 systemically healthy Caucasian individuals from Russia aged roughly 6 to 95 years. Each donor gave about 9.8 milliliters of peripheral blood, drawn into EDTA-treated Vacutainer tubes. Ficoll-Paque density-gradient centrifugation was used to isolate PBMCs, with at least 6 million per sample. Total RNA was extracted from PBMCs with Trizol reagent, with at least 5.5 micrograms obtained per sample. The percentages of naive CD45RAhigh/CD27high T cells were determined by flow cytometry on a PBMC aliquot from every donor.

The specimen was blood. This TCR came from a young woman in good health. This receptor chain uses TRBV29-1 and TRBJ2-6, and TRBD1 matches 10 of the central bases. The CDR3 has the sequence CSVDPGQGRDGANVLTF. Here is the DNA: TGCAGCGTTGACCCGGGACAGGGGCGCGATGGGGCCAACGTCCTGACTTTC. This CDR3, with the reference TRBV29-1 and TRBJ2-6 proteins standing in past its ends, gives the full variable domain SAVISQKPSRDICQRGTSLTIQCQVDSQVTMMFWYRQQPGQSLTLIATANQGSEATYESGFVIDKFPISRPNLTFSTLTVSNMSPEDSSIYLCSVDPGQGRDGANVLTFGAGSRLTVL.